One and the same sample provided the 10 T cell receptor beta chains below, sequenced in a study of T-cell reconstitution after alpha-beta-depleted transplantation in children. Preparation of the TCRbeta library was carried out with unique molecular identifiers. TCRdb re-analysed the PCR reads in MiXCR, keeping a single row per CDR3 protein. The sample holds 19,000 or so distinct CDR3 sequences, 10% to 15% seen once. The source was PBMCs, mostly from graft donor cells, collected 60 days after TCRalphabeta/CD19-depleted stem cell transplant. The receptors here all came from a female patient aged 2-9 years who had a stem cell transplant for congenital amegakaryocytic thrombocytopenia, so the T cells may come from the graft donor.

In this sample, this clonotype turned up many times. The chain employs TRBV29-1 and TRBJ2-1; no definite D call. The germline V and J ends were trimmed by 4 bases and 7 bases, with 8 bases remaining between them. Germline-derived CDR1 and CDR2 are SQVTM and ANQGSEA. This CDR3 spans 11 amino acids. The CDR3 is CSVVTGNEQFF. In DNA, the CDR3 is TGCAGCGTTGTAACTGGGAATGAGCAGTTCTTC.

This clonotype was counted many times. The rearrangement uses TRBV25-1 and TRBJ1-2; 7 bases map to TRBD1. The CDR3 is 14 amino acids. Trimming at V came to 3 bases and at J to 4 bases, leaving 5 bases not matched to a gene. Germline-derived CDR1 and CDR2 are MGHDK and SYGVNS. The CDR3 spells CASSERGQVYGYTF. The CDR3 nucleotides read TGTGCCAGCAGTGAGAGGGGGCAGGTCTATGGCTACACCTTC.

This clonotype was recorded many times. The J gene is TRBJ2-7, the V gene TRBV5-6, with D perhaps assigned TRBD1 or TRBD2 (6 bases each). Germline-derived CDR1 and CDR2 are SGHDT and YYEEEE. The CDR3 sequence is 15 residues long. Trimming took off 3 bases at V and 2 bases at J, with 15 bases between the two ends. CDR3 in amino acids: CASSSGGTRTYEQYF. CDR3 DNA sequence: TGTGCCAGCAGCTCCGGGGGCACCCGTACCTACGAGCAGTACTTC.

This clonotype was counted ten times or more. In DNA form, the CDR3 reads TGTGCCAGCAATCACGGGAGGAATTGGGCCGGGGAGCTGTTTTTT. As protein: CASNHGRNWAGELFF. This chain uses TRBV7-9 with TRBJ2-2, with TRBD2 identical over 7 bases. The CDR3 totals 15 residues. Germline CDR1 is SEHNR and CDR2 is FQNEAQ (reference sequence). With V trimmed by 7 bases and J by 6 bases, 11 bases remained unmatched.

The table lists this clonotype with many counts. The V call is TRBV25-1, the J call TRBJ2-2; D is ambiguous. The CDR3 is 14 amino acids. The germline V gene has CDR1 MGHDK and CDR2 SYGVNS. With 5 bases removed from V and 6 bases from J, the gap between germline ends came to 13 bases. CDR3 residues: CASSRVWGSGELFF. The CDR3 coding sequence is TGTGCCAGCAGTCGGGTATGGGGTTCCGGGGAGCTGTTTTTT.

This clonotype was seen at least ten times. V usage is TRBV12-3 or TRBV12-4 and J usage is TRBJ1-2; TRBD1 matches at 9 bases. Trimming removed 6 bases from V and 4 bases from J; junction bases left unmatched: 9. The CDR3 has 15 residues. The CDR3 here is CASSLPGTGTYGYTF. The CDR3 DNA is TGTGCCAGCAGCCTACCCGGGACAGGGACCTATGGCTACACCTTC.

This clonotype was found many times. J is TRBJ2-3 and V is TRBV10-1; no firm D call. Germline CDR1 reads WNHNN; CDR2 reads SYGVQD (reference sequence). This CDR3 has 13 amino acids. The ends were cut back, 2 bases at V and 4 bases at J, with 7 bases in the middle. The CDR3 loop reads CASSELLSDTQYF. The DNA of the CDR3 is TGCGCCAGCAGTGAGCTCTTGTCAGATACGCAGTATTTT.

This clonotype was found many times. Written as DNA, the CDR3 is TGCAGTGCTAGAGATATTTCTGGCGGGGAGAACACCGGGGAGCTGTTTTTT. It specifies CSARDISGGENTGELFF. The chain recombines TRBV20-1 with TRBJ2-2, with a weak D call TRBD2 (6 bases). The germline V gene encodes CDR1 DFQATT and CDR2 SNEGSKA (reference sequence). The CDR3 runs to 17 residues. V was trimmed by 0 bases and J by 1 base, leaving 15 bases between them.

This clonotype was seen ten or more times. The chain recombines TRBV25-1 with TRBJ2-7; TRBD2 matches at 11 bases. CDR1 MGHDK and CDR2 SYGVNS come from the germline V gene. With V trimmed by 2 bases and J by 3 bases, 0 bases remained unmatched. The CDR3 spans 14 residues. The CDR3 DNA reads as TGTGCCAGCAGTGAAGGGACTAGCGGCTACGAGCAGTACTTC. This gives the protein CASSEGTSGYEQYF.

This clonotype was seen many times. V gene TRBV11-2 combines with J gene TRBJ2-2; 13 positions agree with TRBD2. V was pared by 3 bases and J by 1 base, with 2 bases of the junction left unmatched. This CDR3 is built from 17 residues. Germline lookup yields CDR1 SGHAT and CDR2 FQNNGV. The CDR3 spells CASSFRTSGRNTGELFF. For the CDR3, the DNA is TGTGCCAGCAGCTTTAGGACTAGCGGGAGGAACACCGGGGAGCTGTTTTTT. The entire variable domain, with the rest obtained from reference TRBV11-2 and TRBJ2-2, is as follows: EAGVAQSPRYKIIEKRQSVAFWCNPISGHATLYWYQQILGQGPKLLIQFQNNGVVDDSQLPKDRFSAERLKGVDSTLKIQPAKLEDSAVYLCASSFRTSGRNTGELFFGEGSRLTVL.